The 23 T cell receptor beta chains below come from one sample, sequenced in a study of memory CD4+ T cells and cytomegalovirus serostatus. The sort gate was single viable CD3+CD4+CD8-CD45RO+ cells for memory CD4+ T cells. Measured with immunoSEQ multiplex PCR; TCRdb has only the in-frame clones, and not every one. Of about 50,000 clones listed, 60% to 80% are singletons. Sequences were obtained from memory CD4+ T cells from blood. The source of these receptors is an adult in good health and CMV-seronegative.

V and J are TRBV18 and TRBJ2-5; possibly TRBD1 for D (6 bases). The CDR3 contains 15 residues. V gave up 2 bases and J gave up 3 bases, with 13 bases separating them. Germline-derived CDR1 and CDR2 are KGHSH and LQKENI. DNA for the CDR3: TGTGCCAGCTCACCATCTGGGGGCGCCAAAGAGACCCAGTACTTC. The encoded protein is CASSPSGGAKETQYF.

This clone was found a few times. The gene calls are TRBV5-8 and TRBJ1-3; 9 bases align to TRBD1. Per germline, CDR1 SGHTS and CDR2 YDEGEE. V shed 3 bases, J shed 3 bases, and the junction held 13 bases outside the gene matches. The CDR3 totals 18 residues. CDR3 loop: CASSSWDRVRAFGNTIYF. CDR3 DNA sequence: TGTGCCAGCAGCTCCTGGGACAGGGTTCGAGCCTTTGGAAACACCATATATTTT.

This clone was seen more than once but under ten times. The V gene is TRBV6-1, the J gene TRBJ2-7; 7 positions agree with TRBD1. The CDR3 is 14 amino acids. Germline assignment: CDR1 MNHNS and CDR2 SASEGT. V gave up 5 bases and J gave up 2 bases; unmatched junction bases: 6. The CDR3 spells CASSTGDRAYEQYF. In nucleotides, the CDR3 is TGTGCCAGCAGTACCGGGGACAGAGCCTACGAGCAGTACTTC.

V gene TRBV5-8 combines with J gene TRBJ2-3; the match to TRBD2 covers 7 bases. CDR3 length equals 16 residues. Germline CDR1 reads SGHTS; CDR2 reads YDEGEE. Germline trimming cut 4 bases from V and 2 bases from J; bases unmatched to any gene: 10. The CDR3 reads CASSKYGGTYTDTQYF. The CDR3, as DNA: TGTGCCAGCAGCAAATACGGGGGGACTTACACAGATACGCAGTATTTT.

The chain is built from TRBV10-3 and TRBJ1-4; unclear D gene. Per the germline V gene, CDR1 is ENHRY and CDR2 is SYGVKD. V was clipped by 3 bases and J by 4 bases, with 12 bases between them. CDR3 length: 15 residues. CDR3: CAISDSGEDNEKLFF. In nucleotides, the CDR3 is TGTGCCATCAGTGATAGCGGAGAAGATAATGAAAAACTGTTTTTT.

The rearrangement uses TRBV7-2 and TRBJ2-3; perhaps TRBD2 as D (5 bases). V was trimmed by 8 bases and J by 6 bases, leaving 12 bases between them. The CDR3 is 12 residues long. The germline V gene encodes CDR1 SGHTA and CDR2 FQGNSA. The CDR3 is CASRASRDTQYF. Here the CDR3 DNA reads TGTGCCAGCCGGGCTAGCCGGGATACGCAGTATTTT. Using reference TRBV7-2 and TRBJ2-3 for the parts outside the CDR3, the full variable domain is GAGVSQSPSNKVTEKGKDVELRCDPISGHTALYWYRQSLGQGLEFLIYFQGNSAPDKSGLPSDRFSAERTGGSVSTLTIQRTQQEDSAVYLCASRASRDTQYFGPGTRLTVL.

The CDR3 bases are TGTGCCAGTTCCCCGGGACAGGGGGGTATTGAGCAGTTCTTC. Its translation is CASSPGQGGIEQFF. The gene calls are TRBV19 and TRBJ2-1, with 11 bases identical to TRBD1. There are 14 residues in the CDR3. CDR1 is LNHDA and CDR2 is SQIVND in the germline V gene (reference sequence). The V segment lost 8 bases and the J segment 9 bases; nucleotides outside the gene matches: 9.

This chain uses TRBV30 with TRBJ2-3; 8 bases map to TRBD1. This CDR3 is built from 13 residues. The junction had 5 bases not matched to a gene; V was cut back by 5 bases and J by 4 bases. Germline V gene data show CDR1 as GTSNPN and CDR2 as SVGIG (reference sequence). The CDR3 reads CAWEIQGADTQYF. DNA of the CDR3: TGTGCCTGGGAGATACAGGGGGCAGATACGCAGTATTTT.

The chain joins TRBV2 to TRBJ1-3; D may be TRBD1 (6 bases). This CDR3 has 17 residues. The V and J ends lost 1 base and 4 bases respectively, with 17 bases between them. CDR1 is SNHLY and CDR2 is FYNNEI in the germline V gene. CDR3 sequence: CASSEDRAGGFGNTIYF. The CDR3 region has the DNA TGTGCCAGCAGTGAAGATCGGGCTGGGGGCTTCGGAAACACCATATATTTT.

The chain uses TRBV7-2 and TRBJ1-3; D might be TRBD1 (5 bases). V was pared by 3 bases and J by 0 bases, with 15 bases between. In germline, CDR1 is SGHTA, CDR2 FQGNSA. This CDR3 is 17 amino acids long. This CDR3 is CASSFQLVGTSGNTIYF. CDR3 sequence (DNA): TGTGCCAGCAGCTTCCAGCTTGTGGGGACCTCTGGAAACACCATATATTTT.

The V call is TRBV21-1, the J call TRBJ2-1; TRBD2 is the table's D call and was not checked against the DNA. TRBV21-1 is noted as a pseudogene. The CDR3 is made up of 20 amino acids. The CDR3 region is CASSKAGGRSGYPKYNEQFF. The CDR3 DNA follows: TGTGCCAGCAGCAAAGCGGGGGGTAGGTCGGGATACCCGAAATACAATGAGCAGTTCTTC.

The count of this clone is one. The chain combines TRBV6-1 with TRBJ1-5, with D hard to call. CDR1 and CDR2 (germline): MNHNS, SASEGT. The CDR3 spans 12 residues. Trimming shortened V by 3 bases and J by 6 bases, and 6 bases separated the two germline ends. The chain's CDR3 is CASSDRIQPQHF. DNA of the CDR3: TGTGCCAGCAGTGATAGAATTCAGCCCCAGCATTTT.

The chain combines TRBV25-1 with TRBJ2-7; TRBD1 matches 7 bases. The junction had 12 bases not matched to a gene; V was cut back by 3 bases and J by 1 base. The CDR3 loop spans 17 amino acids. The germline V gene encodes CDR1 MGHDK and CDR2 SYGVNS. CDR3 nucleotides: TGTGCCAGCAGTGAGTCGACAGGGATAGTACATTCCTACGAGCAGTACTTC. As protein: CASSESTGIVHSYEQYF.

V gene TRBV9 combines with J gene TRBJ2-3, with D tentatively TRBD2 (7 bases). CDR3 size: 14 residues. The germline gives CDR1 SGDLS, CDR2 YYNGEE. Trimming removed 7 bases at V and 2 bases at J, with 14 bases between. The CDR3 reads CASGRGGATDTQYF. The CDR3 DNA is TGTGCCAGCGGACGAGGGGGGGCCACAGATACGCAGTATTTT.

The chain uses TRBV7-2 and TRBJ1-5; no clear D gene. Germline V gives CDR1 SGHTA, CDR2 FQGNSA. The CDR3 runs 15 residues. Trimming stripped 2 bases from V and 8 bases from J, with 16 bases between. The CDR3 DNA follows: TGTGCCAGCAGCTTAAAGCACGGGGATTTGGAGCCCCAGCATTTT. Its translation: CASSLKHGDLEPQHF.

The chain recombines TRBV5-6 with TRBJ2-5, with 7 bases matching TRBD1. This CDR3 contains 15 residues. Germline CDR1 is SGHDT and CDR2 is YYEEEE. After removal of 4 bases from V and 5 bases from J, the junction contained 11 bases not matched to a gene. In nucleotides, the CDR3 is TGTGCCAGCAGCGCCCTACAGGGGACGGCTGAGACCCAGTACTTC. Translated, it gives CASSALQGTAETQYF.

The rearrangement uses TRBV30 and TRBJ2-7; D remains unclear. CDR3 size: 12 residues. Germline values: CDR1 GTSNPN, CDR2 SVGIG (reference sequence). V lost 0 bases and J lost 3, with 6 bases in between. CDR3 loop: CAWSVLGYEQYF. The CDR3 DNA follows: TGTGCCTGGAGTGTACTGGGCTACGAGCAGTACTTC.

The CDR3 reads CASSLAGVYEQYF. CDR3 nucleotides: TGTGCCAGCAGCTTAGCGGGGGTCTACGAGCAGTACTTC. V and J are TRBV7-9 and TRBJ2-7; D possibly matches TRBD1 or TRBD2 (5 bases each). The CDR3 is made up of 13 amino acids. Deletions cut 0 bases from V and 3 bases from J, with 6 bases between. Per the germline V gene, CDR1 is SEHNR and CDR2 is FQNEAQ (reference sequence). The complete variable domain, with remaining parts taken from reference TRBV7-9 and TRBJ2-7, reads DTGVSQNPRHKITKRGQNVTFRCDPISEHNRLYWYRQTLGQGPEFLTYFQNEAQLEKSRLLSDRFSAERPKGSFSTLEIQRTEQGDSAMYLCASSLAGVYEQYFGPGTRLTVT.

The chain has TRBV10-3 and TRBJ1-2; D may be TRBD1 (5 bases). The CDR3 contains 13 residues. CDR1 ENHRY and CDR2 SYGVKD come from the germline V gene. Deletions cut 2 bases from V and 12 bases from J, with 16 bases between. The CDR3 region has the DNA TGTGCCATCAGTGAGGGGGGTGTAGGGAAAGACACCTTC. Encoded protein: CAISEGGVGKDTF.

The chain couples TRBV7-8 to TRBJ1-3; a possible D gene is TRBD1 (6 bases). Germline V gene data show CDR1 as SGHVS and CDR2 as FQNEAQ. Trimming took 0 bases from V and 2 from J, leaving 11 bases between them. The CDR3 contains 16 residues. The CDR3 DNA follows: TGTGCCAGCAGCTTAGCGGGGGGGGCGGCTGGAAACACCATATATTTT. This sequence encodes CASSLAGGAAGNTIYF.

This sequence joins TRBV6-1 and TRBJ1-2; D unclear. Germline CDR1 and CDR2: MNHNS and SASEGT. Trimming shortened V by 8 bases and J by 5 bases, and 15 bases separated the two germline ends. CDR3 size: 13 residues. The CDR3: CASGRGGRYGYTF. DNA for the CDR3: TGTGCCAGCGGTCGGGGAGGGAGATATGGCTACACCTTC.

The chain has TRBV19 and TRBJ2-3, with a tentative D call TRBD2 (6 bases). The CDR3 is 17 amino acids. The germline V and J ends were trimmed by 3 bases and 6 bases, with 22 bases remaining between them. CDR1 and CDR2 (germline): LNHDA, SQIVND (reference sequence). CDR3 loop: CASSMTRDFPSGDTQYF. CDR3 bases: TGTGCCAGTAGTATGACAAGGGACTTCCCTTCAGGGGATACGCAGTATTTT.

CDR3 nucleotides: TGTGCCAGCAGTGCCGGGACAGGGGGTTATCGAGTGACCTACGAGCAGTACTTC. Amino acids: CASSAGTGGYRVTYEQYF. The chain employs TRBV2 and TRBJ2-5; TRBD1 aligns across 11 bases. The J call is in doubt because the DNA end fits TRBJ2-7 better. There are 18 residues in the CDR3. Germline values: CDR1 SNHLY, CDR2 FYNNEI.